Given below is one T cell receptor beta chain in context. Antigen unknown. J gave up 6 bases and V 5 bases, and 13 bases lay outside the gene matches. The germline V gene encodes CDR1 SEHNR and CDR2 FQNEAQ (reference sequence). The CDR3 has 18 amino acids. The data stem from a study of T-cell memory formation after mild COVID-19. The wider study: Largely donor-specific TCR clusters were found. Study conclusions and caveats: Of the contracting clones, CD4+ ones lay mainly in CM and EM, and CD8+ ones in EMRA.

TCRdb re-derived calls from the 5' RACE reads in MiXCR, one entry per CDR3 protein. The sample has roughly 250,000 distinct CDR3 sequences, 16% seen once. The sequence derives from a man aged 18 to 30 who had mild COVID-19 (a few samples of this study predate the infection). Cell type and time point are not known. The rearrangement joins TRBV7-9 to TRBJ2-3; 14 bases line up with TRBD2. The sample taken for sequencing was PBMCs or a T cell subset sorted from them (not recorded which). The CDR3 is CASSHQSTSGGAIDTQYF. In nucleotides, the CDR3 is TGTGCCAGCAGCCACCAGTCGACTAGCGGGGGGGCAATCGATACGCAGTATTTT. The variable domain in full, completed from reference TRBV7-9 and TRBJ2-3, reads DTGVSQNPRHKITKRGQNVTFRCDPISEHNRLYWYRQTLGQGPEFLTYFQNEAQLEKSRLLSDRFSAERPKGSFSTLEIQRTEQGDSAMYLCASSHQSTSGGAIDTQYFGPGTRLTVL.